This entry concerns a single TCR beta chain. The entry originates in a study of blood T cell repertoires in COVID-19. At the level of the study: The samples span acute and convalescent COVID-19 from the United States, Italy and Spain. PBMCs, B-cell-depleted T cells, or T cells provided the cDNA or gDNA that made up the material.

In the authors' methods: Estimated nucleated cell counts came from reference gene primer amplification. The data were produced by immunoSEQ multiplex PCR, yet TCRdb's version contains in-frame clones alone and is incomplete. The V and J calls and clone size were taken over from that table, and D and trimming were inferred from the DNA. The table includes about 150,000 clones, 80% to 90% detected once. The CDR3 sequence is 12 residues long. Germline V gene sequence: CDR1 LGHDT, CDR2 YNNKEL (reference sequence). Between the trimmed V and J ends, which lost 6 bases and 8 bases, there was a span of 13 bases.

The origin of this receptor is a human donor with acute or convalescent COVID-19. The donor label of this sample is uncertain. Sequenced input: peripheral blood. J is TRBJ1-2 and V is TRBV3-1 (or the pseudogene TRBV3-2); a possible D gene is TRBD1 (5 bases). CDR3 loop: CASRPGSGGYTF. The DNA of the CDR3 is TGTGCCAGCAGACCAGGGTCCGGAGGCTACACCTTC.